These 17 T cell receptor beta chains were sequenced from one sample in a study of blood T cell repertoires in COVID-19. Clones were read by immunoSEQ multiplex PCR, and TCRdb kept only the in-frame ones, dropping some. This sample yields 130,000 to 150,000 clones, of which approximately 80% are seen a single time; approximately 9.2% belongs to the top ten. Source material: peripheral blood. The origin of the receptors is a human donor with acute or convalescent COVID-19. The donor label of this sample is uncertain.

This clone was counted a few times. The V gene is TRBV2, the J gene TRBJ1-5; unclear D gene. The V gene's germline CDR1 is SNHLY and CDR2 FYNNEI. V lost 5 bases to trimming and J lost 2 bases, with 10 bases between them. The CDR3 is made up of 14 amino acids. The CDR3 nucleotides read TGTGCCAGCAGTTACACGACTGGCAATCAGCCCCAGCATTTT. Translating gives CASSYTTGNQPQHF.

The rearrangement links TRBV18 to TRBJ1-1, with D perhaps TRBD1 (5 bases). Trimming pared 1 base from V and 3 bases from J, leaving 12 bases between. The CDR3 covers 15 residues. CDR1 is KGHSH and CDR2 is LQKENI in the germline V gene. The CDR3 sequence: CASSPRRGDDTEAFF. CDR3 nucleotide sequence: TGTGCCAGCTCACCACGGAGGGGAGATGACACTGAAGCTTTCTTT.

This chain joins TRBV5-5 and TRBJ1-4, with TRBD1 identical over 7 bases. Losses at the gene ends were 3 bases for V and 8 bases for J; bases not matched to a gene: 7. Germline CDR1 SGHKS, CDR2 YYEKEE (reference sequence). The CDR3 totals 14 residues. CDR3: CASSSTGVREKLFF. CDR3 DNA sequence: TGTGCCAGCAGCTCTACAGGGGTGAGAGAAAAACTGTTTTTT.

This rearrangement joins TRBV5-1 to TRBJ2-4, with a possible D match to TRBD2 (5 bases). CDR1 SGHRS and CDR2 YFSETQ come from the germline V gene. The length of the CDR3 is 15 residues. The V and J ends lost 4 bases and 3 bases respectively, with 14 bases between them. CDR3 sequence reads: CASSPPGWDKNIQYF. The CDR3 DNA reads as TGCGCCAGCAGCCCCCCGGGGTGGGACAAAAACATTCAGTACTTC.

This clone showed up just once. The CDR3 spells CASSLRGPITEAFF. As DNA, the CDR3 is TGTGCCAGCAGCTTGAGGGGCCCGATCACTGAAGCTTTCTTT. The rearrangement joins TRBV5-6 to TRBJ1-1, with D possibly matching TRBD1 (5 bases). The CDR3 covers 14 residues. Per germline, CDR1 SGHDT and CDR2 YYEEEE. Trimming stripped 1 base from V and 4 bases from J, with 11 bases between.

J is TRBJ2-3 and V is TRBV6-5; D is possibly TRBD2 (5 bases). Germline CDR1 reads MNHEY; CDR2 reads SVGAGI. The V and J ends lost 0 bases and 0 bases respectively, with 7 bases between them. The CDR3 totals 15 residues. For the CDR3, the DNA is TGTGCCAGCAGTTACTCGGACTGGAGCACAGATACGCAGTATTTT. Protein product: CASSYSDWSTDTQYF.

The CDR3 nucleotides read TGTGCCACCAGTGATTTGCCCCAGGGGGGGAACACCGGGGAGCTGTTTTTT. This codes for CATSDLPQGGNTGELFF. V usage is TRBV24-1 and J usage is TRBJ2-2; tentatively, D is TRBD1 (7 bases). The length of the CDR3 is 17 residues. The V gene's germline CDR1 is KGHDR and CDR2 SFDVKD. V was shortened by 0 bases and J by 1 base, with 11 bases between the two germline ends.

The chain combines TRBV5-1 with TRBJ2-7; 10 bases align to TRBD1. J lost 5 bases, V lost 0 bases, and 2 bases had no gene match. Germline CDR1 reads SGHRS; CDR2 reads YFSETQ. The CDR3 length is 14 residues. In nucleotides, the CDR3 is TGCGCCAGCAGCTTGGGGACAGGGGGTAACGAGCAGTACGTC. Translated, it gives CASSLGTGGNEQYV.

The J gene is TRBJ1-2, the V gene TRBV2; a possible D gene is TRBD1 (6 bases). The CDR3 is 14 amino acids. The V end was cut by 5 bases, the J end by 5 bases, with 15 bases between. Germline lookup yields CDR1 SNHLY and CDR2 FYNNEI. CDR3 in amino acids: CASSPGQSFYGYTF. DNA of the CDR3: TGTGCCAGCAGTCCGGGACAAAGTTTTTATGGCTACACCTTC.

The J gene is TRBJ1-5, the V gene TRBV10-3, with a weak D call TRBD1 (5 bases). The V end lost 3 bases, the J end lost 3 bases, and 9 bases lay between the germline ends. Germline V gene data show CDR1 as ENHRY and CDR2 as SYGVKD. The CDR3 has 14 amino acids. The CDR3 protein is CAISEGGVNQPQHF. CDR3 nucleotides: TGTGCCATCAGTGAAGGAGGGGTCAATCAGCCCCAGCATTTT.

The chain joins TRBV7-8 to TRBJ2-2; D may be TRBD2 (7 bases). Between the trimmed V and J ends, which lost 8 bases and 7 bases, there was a span of 20 bases. Per germline, CDR1 SGHVS and CDR2 FQNEAQ. The CDR3 sequence is 15 residues long. The CDR3 is CASPTPGGRNGELFF. DNA for the CDR3: TGTGCCAGCCCCACACCCGGGGGGCGTAACGGGGAGCTGTTTTTT.

This chain links TRBV21-1 with TRBJ1-2. TRBV21-1 is termed a pseudogene. This CDR3 spans 11 amino acids. The CDR3 loop reads CASSKRFGYTF. CDR3 bases: TGTGCCAGCAGCAAACGGTTCGGCTACACCTTC.

In regard to this clone: Different DNA sequences within this sample yield the same CDR3. This chain uses TRBV2 with TRBJ1-5; D remains unclear. Between the trimmed V and J ends, which lost 2 bases and 2 bases, there was a span of 7 bases. The V gene's germline CDR1 is SNHLY and CDR2 FYNNEI. This CDR3 contains 14 residues. The CDR3 bases are TGTGCCAGCAGTGAATTGGGAGGCAATCAGCCCCAGCATTTT. Translation: CASSELGGNQPQHF.

The genes are TRBV20-1 and TRBJ2-7; the match to TRBD1 covers 7 bases. The germline V gene has CDR1 DFQATT and CDR2 SNEGSKA (reference sequence). The length of the CDR3 is 11 residues. V was pared by 2 bases and J by 6 bases, with 1 base of the junction left unmatched. CDR3 nucleotides: TGCAGTGCTAGATCAGGGGGCGAGCAGTACTTC. Protein product: CSARSGGEQYF.

This chain uses TRBV11-2 with TRBJ2-2, with D hard to call. The germline V and J ends were trimmed by 1 base and 6 bases, with 9 bases remaining between them. Germline CDR1 and CDR2: SGHAT and FQNNGV. This CDR3 is 14 amino acids long. CDR3 in amino acids: CASSLAAEAGELFF. The CDR3 nucleotides read TGTGCCAGCAGCTTAGCGGCAGAGGCCGGGGAGCTGTTTTTT.

The rearrangement links TRBV29-1 to TRBJ1-2; D not resolved. Per the germline V gene, CDR1 is SQVTM and CDR2 is ANQGSEA. Trimming took off 7 bases at V and 3 bases at J, with 9 bases between the two ends. The CDR3 covers 11 residues. The CDR3 nucleotides read TGCAGCGGTCAGGTGGACTATGGCTACACCTTC. The encoded protein is CSGQVDYGYTF.

The chain combines TRBV11-2 with TRBJ1-1; D call uncertain. The CDR3 length is 13 residues. The V end was cut by 3 bases, the J end by 1 base, with 6 bases between. The V gene's germline CDR1 is SGHAT and CDR2 FQNNGV. CDR3 sequence: CASSLGSNTEAFF. CDR3 DNA sequence: TGTGCCAGCAGCTTGGGCTCGAACACTGAAGCTTTCTTT. Together with reference TRBV11-2 and TRBJ1-1, the CDR3 gives the full variable domain: EAGVAQSPRYKIIEKRQSVAFWCNPISGHATLYWYQQILGQGPKLLIQFQNNGVVDDSQLPKDRFSAERLKGVDSTLKIQPAKLEDSAVYLCASSLGSNTEAFFGQGTRLTVV.